This TCR beta chain was recorded in a study of blood T cell repertoires in COVID-19. Background on the study: Samples taken during acute and convalescent COVID-19 were collected in the United States, Italy and Spain. The cDNA or gDNA used as material had been derived from T cells, B-cell-depleted T cells, or PBMCs.

The length of the CDR3 is 14 residues. V gave up 1 base and J gave up 3 bases, with 6 bases separating them. The germline gives CDR1 SNHLY, CDR2 FYNNEI. Per the original data handling: It was from reference gene primer amplification that nucleated cell counts were estimated. This table comes from immunoSEQ multiplex PCR, and its TCRdb copy is limited to in-frame clones, with some not included. The V and J calls and the clone size are those of that table, but D and trimming were determined from the DNA. The sample has approximately 59,000 clones, approximately 80% seen once; the top ten hold 3.5%. Material for sequencing was peripheral blood. The gene calls are TRBV2 and TRBJ2-2; no clear D. The receptor was derived from a woman of 80 years or more with acute or convalescent COVID-19. CDR3 loop: CASSEGGHTGELFF. Here the CDR3 DNA reads TGTGCCAGCAGTGAAGGTGGGCACACCGGGGAGCTGTTTTTT. Looking up the rest from reference TRBV2 and TRBJ2-2 gives the full variable domain: EPEVTQTPSHQVTQMGQEVILRCVPISNHLYFYWYRQILGQKVEFLVSFYNNEISEKSEIFDDQFSVERPDGSNFTLKIRSTKLEDSAMYFCASSEGGHTGELFFGEGSRLTVL.